The present T cell receptor beta chain was sequenced within a study of beta chain features in type 1 diabetes. On the study more broadly: Analysis included 107,917,701 sorted cells drawn from all samples. Overall study findings and caveats: Significant though moderate, a shortening of TCRB CDR3s appeared in all four CD4+ subsets of Type 1 diabetes patients. Compared with healthy donors, patients appeared to share more similar naive, central memory and regulatory TCRB repertoires.

The CDR3 runs to 12 residues. Trimming removed 7 bases from V and 3 bases from J, with 9 bases in between. Germline-derived CDR1 and CDR2 are MNHNY and SVGAGI (reference sequence). Concerning this clone itself: Its antigen is not known.

Expressed TCRB transcripts were sequenced after all isolated RNA was converted to cDNA. Here immunoSEQ multiplex PCR was the method, and the copy in TCRdb shows in-frame clones only, minus some. The sample holds 300,000 or so clones, 13% to 15% seen once. The sequenced sample was naive CD4+ T cells from blood. The origin of this receptor is a man in his thirties or forties with type 1 diabetes. This rearrangement joins TRBV6-6 to TRBJ2-5; D might be TRBD1 (5 bases). In nucleotides, the CDR3 is TGTGCCAGCACCCGACAGAAAGAGACCCAGTACTTC. Protein: CASTRQKETQYF.